This TCR beta chain was identified in a study of T-cell memory formation after mild COVID-19. Turning to the study itself: For the most part, TCR clusters were specific to one donor. General study findings and limits: Some clones that responded were present in memory (sampled pre-infection), which suggests cross-reactive memory joined. Balance between CD4 and CD8 was seen in clones contracting day 15 to 85, and a CD4+ lean was seen in later expanders.

CDR3 length: 13 residues. The V end was cut by 5 bases, the J end by 3 bases, with 7 bases between. Germline loops: CDR1 SEHNR, CDR2 FQNEAQ (reference sequence). TCRalpha and TCRbeta libraries used 5'RACE with constant-segment primers and UMIs. TCRdb independently ran MiXCR on the 5' RACE reads; one entry per CDR3 protein. The sample has around 500,000 distinct CDR3 sequences; 15% to 20% are singletons. With regard to this clonotype: No antigen is known for it.

The sequenced material came from PBMCs or a T cell subset sorted from them (not recorded which). This chain links TRBV7-9 with TRBJ1-4; D is ambiguous. The sequence was collected from an adult woman who had mild COVID-19 (a few samples of this study predate the infection). Cell type and time point are not known. The chain's CDR3 is CASSPWANEKLFF. As DNA, the CDR3 is TGTGCCAGCAGCCCTTGGGCTAATGAAAAACTGTTTTTT.